The next 20 T cell receptor beta chains were all read from a single sample in a study of shared clonotypes between healthy human individuals. TCRdb's copy holds only in-frame clones and misses some; the assay was immunoSEQ multiplex PCR. This repertoire shows approximately 2.3 million clones, just over 90% found once; its top ten account for around 0.4%. Specimen: naive CD4+ T cells from PBMCs. Subset noted: CD45RA+ positively selected. The receptors come from a man aged 18 to 35 in good health. Some clones in this sample may be carry-over from other donors' samples.

V is TRBV7-9 and J is TRBJ1-1, with D maybe TRBD1 (6 bases). The CDR3 is 17 amino acids. CDR1 is SEHNR, CDR2 FQNEAQ, per germline (reference sequence). The V end was cut by 0 bases, the J end by 4 bases, with 18 bases between. The CDR3 here is CASSLALGGDLPTEAFF. CDR3 coding DNA: TGTGCCAGCAGCTTAGCGCTCGGGGGCGATCTTCCCACTGAAGCTTTCTTT.

The chain is built from TRBV19 and TRBJ1-5, with unresolved D. The CDR3 loop spans 17 amino acids. Germline V gives CDR1 LNHDA, CDR2 SQIVND (reference sequence). With 4 bases removed from V and 3 bases from J, the gap between germline ends came to 19 bases. Written as DNA, the CDR3 is TGTGCCAGTAGTAAGGCCCGAGGAGGGCTGAACAATCAGCCCCAGCATTTT. Translating it yields CASSKARGGLNNQPQHF.

This clone was picked up one time. CDR3 sequence: CASSTGTGGYEQYF. CDR3 nucleotide sequence: TGCGCCAGCAGTACCGGGACAGGGGGCTACGAGCAGTACTTC. The chain joins TRBV5-1 to TRBJ2-7, with TRBD1 matching 11 bases. V lost 5 bases and J lost 3; bases outside the gene matches: 4. The length of the CDR3 is 14 residues. CDR1 is SGHRS and CDR2 is YFSETQ in the germline V gene. The full variable domain, with the rest looked up from reference TRBV5-1 and TRBJ2-7, is KAGVTQTPRYLIKTRGQQVTLSCSPISGHRSVSWYQQTPGQGLQFLFEYFSETQRNKGNFPGRFSGRQFSNSRSEMNVSTLELGDSALYLCASSTGTGGYEQYFGPGTRLTVT.

Comment on this clone: Other DNA sequences in this specimen translate into the identical CDR3. V usage is TRBV7-2 and J usage is TRBJ2-5; either TRBD1 or TRBD2 may supply D (5 bases each). The V gene's germline CDR1 is SGHTA and CDR2 FQGNSA. V was trimmed by 1 base and J by 2 bases, leaving 8 bases between them. CDR3 length: 14 amino acids. The DNA of the CDR3 is TGTGCCAGCAGCTTAGATTGGGGGCAAGAGACCCAGTACTTC. Residues: CASSLDWGQETQYF.

The chain employs TRBV5-1 and TRBJ2-2, with D tentatively TRBD1 (5 bases). V lost 2 bases, J lost 2 bases, and 13 bases lay in between. The CDR3 length is 16 residues. Looked up from germline, CDR1 is SGHRS and CDR2 is YFSETQ. The CDR3 loop is CASSFLAGHNTGELFF. DNA of the CDR3: TGCGCCAGCAGCTTTTTGGCAGGGCACAACACCGGGGAGCTGTTTTTT. The variable domain in full, with the rest retrieved from reference TRBV5-1 and TRBJ2-2, is KAGVTQTPRYLIKTRGQQVTLSCSPISGHRSVSWYQQTPGQGLQFLFEYFSETQRNKGNFPGRFSGRQFSNSRSEMNVSTLELGDSALYLCASSFLAGHNTGELFFGEGSRLTVL.

The chain recombines TRBV9 with TRBJ1-3; TRBD1 might be the D (5 bases). This CDR3 region has 16 residues. Trimming removed 3 bases from V and 8 bases from J, with 21 bases in between. Looked up from germline, CDR1 is SGDLS and CDR2 is YYNGEE. The CDR3 sequence is CASSAEVGTSGDTIYF. The CDR3 nucleotides read TGTGCCAGCAGCGCCGAGGTAGGGACCTCTGGGGACACCATATATTTT.

The chain joins TRBV6-1 to TRBJ1-1, with D possibly matching TRBD1 (6 bases). Trimming cost V 3 bases and J 3 bases, with 14 bases left between them. The CDR3 has 15 amino acids. CDR1 and CDR2 (germline): MNHNS, SASEGT. CDR3 residues: CASSDRGGVDTEAFF. The CDR3 DNA follows: TGTGCCAGCAGTGACAGGGGAGGAGTGGACACTGAAGCTTTCTTT.

This clone is a singleton in its sample. This chain links TRBV5-4 with TRBJ2-1; 12 bases fit TRBD2. This CDR3 has 15 residues. From germline, CDR1 is SGHNT and CDR2 YYREEE (reference sequence). Trimming took 4 bases from V and 9 from J; bases not matched to a gene: 8. The CDR3 sequence is CASSPRTSGNTEQFF. CDR3 nucleotides: TGTGCCAGCAGCCCCCGGACTAGCGGGAACACTGAGCAGTTCTTC.

V is TRBV7-6 and J is TRBJ2-2; 8 nucleotides match TRBD1. Germline loops: CDR1 SGHVS, CDR2 FNYEAQ. With V trimmed by 5 bases and J by 4 bases, 18 bases remained unmatched. This CDR3 is built from 19 residues. The CDR3 spells CASSLKAPSSRGRTGELFF. In DNA form, the CDR3 reads TGTGCCAGCAGCCTCAAAGCGCCATCATCCAGGGGGCGCACCGGGGAGCTGTTTTTT.

This chain joins TRBV5-5 and TRBJ1-4; TRBD1 is a possible D gene (5 bases). This CDR3 spans 13 amino acids. Per germline, CDR1 SGHKS and CDR2 YYEKEE (reference sequence). Trimming removed 4 bases from V and 5 bases from J, with 9 bases in between. The CDR3 DNA sequence: TGTGCCAGCAGCGGGGACGAGAATGAAAAACTGTTTTTT. Residues: CASSGDENEKLFF.

The rearrangement uses TRBV7-8 and TRBJ2-5, with 12 bases fitting TRBD2. The V and J ends lost 5 bases and 4 bases, in that order; junction bases with no gene match: 8. From germline, CDR1 is SGHVS and CDR2 FQNEAQ. The CDR3 runs to 16 residues. The CDR3 DNA follows: TGTGCCAGCAGCCGACTAGCGGGAGCCACAGGAGAGACCCAGTACTTC. Its protein product is CASSRLAGATGETQYF.

V gene TRBV18 combines with J gene TRBJ2-6; 7 nucleotides line up with TRBD1. The V segment lost 4 bases and the J segment 6 bases; nucleotides outside the gene matches: 9. CDR1 is KGHSH and CDR2 is LQKENI in the germline V gene. The CDR3 is made up of 16 amino acids. In DNA, the CDR3 is TGTGCCAGCTCACGAAACAGGGGCAGAACGGCCAACGTCCTGACTTTC. Protein sequence: CASSRNRGRTANVLTF.

About this clone: This specimen includes other DNA sequences encoding the same CDR3. This chain joins TRBV5-1 and TRBJ1-3, with a possible D match to TRBD1 (5 bases). The CDR3 loop spans 14 amino acids. Trimming left V 4 bases short and J 0 bases short, with 8 bases between. From germline, CDR1 is SGHRS and CDR2 YFSETQ. For the CDR3, the DNA is TGCGCCAGCAGCCCAGGGATCTCTGGAAACACCATATATTTT. Translated: CASSPGISGNTIYF.

This sequence joins TRBV27 and TRBJ2-3; 8 nucleotides match TRBD2. Germline V lookup: CDR1 MNHEY, CDR2 SMNVEV (reference sequence). J gave up 6 bases and V 2 bases, and 4 bases lay outside the gene matches. CDR3 length: 14 amino acids. As DNA, the CDR3 is TGTGCCAGCAGTTTACCCGAGCGGGGGGATACGCAGTATTTT. This sequence encodes CASSLPERGDTQYF.

This chain uses TRBV18 with TRBJ1-4, with 7 bases that match TRBD1. From germline, CDR1 is KGHSH and CDR2 LQKENI. CDR3 size: 15 residues. The junction had 7 bases not matched to a gene; V was cut back by 1 base and J by 8 bases. CDR3 in DNA: TGTGCCAGCTCACCACAAGGACAGGCCCGGGAAAAACTGTTTTTT. Its translation: CASSPQGQAREKLFF.

The V gene is TRBV18, the J gene TRBJ1-5; 11 nucleotides line up with TRBD1. Trimming at V came to 3 bases and at J to 7 bases, leaving 8 bases not matched to a gene. Germline values: CDR1 KGHSH, CDR2 LQKENI. The CDR3 is made up of 16 amino acids. The CDR3 sequence is CASSPGQGALGQPQHF. The CDR3 DNA reads as TGTGCCAGCTCACCCGGACAGGGGGCCTTGGGACAGCCCCAGCATTTT.

This rearrangement joins TRBV28 to TRBJ2-5; 7 bases are a match to TRBD1. The CDR3 contains 14 residues. The V gene's germline CDR1 is MDHEN and CDR2 SYDVKM. Trimming at V came to 8 bases and at J to 1 base, leaving 7 bases not matched to a gene. DNA for the CDR3: TGTGCCAGCGCTAGGGGGCAAGCCCAAGAGACCCAGTACTTC. Translation: CASARGQAQETQYF.

The chain carries TRBV25-1 and TRBJ2-1; D perhaps matches TRBD2 (7 bases). Trimming removed 8 bases at V and 9 bases at J, with 20 bases between. CDR1 MGHDK and CDR2 SYGVNS come from the germline V gene. CDR3 length: 14 amino acids. CDR3 region: CASSPAGEGGEQFF. CDR3 bases: TGTGCCAGCTCCCCGGCGGGAGAGGGGGGTGAGCAGTTCTTC.

J is TRBJ2-7 and V is TRBV2; D ambiguous. Germline lookup yields CDR1 SNHLY and CDR2 FYNNEI. V lost 5 bases and J 5 bases, leaving 16 bases between the germline ends. The CDR3 length is 14 residues. The CDR3 DNA sequence: TGTGCCAGCAGTCAGCTCCAGCTAGTCCACGAGCAGTACTTC. Residues: CASSQLQLVHEQYF.

Concerning this clone itself: The conserved closing phenylalanine or tryptophan is absent in this CDR3, likely reflecting a read error. J is TRBJ1-1 and V is TRBV7-9; D is possibly TRBD1 (6 bases). From germline, CDR1 is SEHNR and CDR2 FQNEAQ (reference sequence). The CDR3 covers 14 residues. Trimming stripped 5 bases from V and 1 base from J, with 11 bases between. This CDR3 is CASSPRGGNTEAFL. The CDR3, as DNA: TGTGCCAGCAGCCCCAGGGGAGGGAACACTGAAGCTTTCCTT.